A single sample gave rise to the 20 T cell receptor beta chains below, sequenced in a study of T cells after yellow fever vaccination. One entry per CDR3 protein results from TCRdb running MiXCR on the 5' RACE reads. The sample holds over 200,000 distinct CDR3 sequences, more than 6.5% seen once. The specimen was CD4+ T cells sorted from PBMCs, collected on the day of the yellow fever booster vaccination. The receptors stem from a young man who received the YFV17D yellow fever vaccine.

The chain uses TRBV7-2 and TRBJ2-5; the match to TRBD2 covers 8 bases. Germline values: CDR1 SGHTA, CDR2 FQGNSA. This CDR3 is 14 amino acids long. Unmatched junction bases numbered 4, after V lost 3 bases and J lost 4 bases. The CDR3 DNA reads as TGTGCCAGCAGCTTTAGAAGCGGGAGAGAGACCCAGTACTTC. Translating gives CASSFRSGRETQYF.

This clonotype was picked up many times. This CDR3 reads CASSPYGERSNEQFF. The CDR3 DNA reads as TGTGCCAGCAGCCCATACGGGGAACGGTCGAATGAGCAGTTCTTC. The chain is built from TRBV7-3 and TRBJ2-1; maybe TRBD2 (5 bases). CDR3 length equals 15 residues. With 5 bases removed from V and 7 bases from J, the gap between germline ends came to 18 bases. Germline lookup yields CDR1 SGHTA and CDR2 FQGTGA.

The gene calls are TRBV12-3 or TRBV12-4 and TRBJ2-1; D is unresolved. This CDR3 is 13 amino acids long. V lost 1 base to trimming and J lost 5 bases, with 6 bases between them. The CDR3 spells CASSLGVNNEQFF. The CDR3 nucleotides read TGTGCCAGCAGTTTAGGGGTGAACAATGAGCAGTTCTTC.

CDR3 amino acids: CASSQVSGQQTSGNTIYF. Here the CDR3 DNA reads TGTGCCAGCAGCCAAGTGTCGGGACAGCAGACCTCTGGAAACACCATATATTTT. The J gene is TRBJ1-3, the V gene TRBV4-2; 7 positions agree with TRBD1. There are 18 residues in the CDR3. J lost 0 bases, V lost 1 base, and 9 bases had no gene match. The germline V gene has CDR1 LGHNA and CDR2 YNFKEQ.

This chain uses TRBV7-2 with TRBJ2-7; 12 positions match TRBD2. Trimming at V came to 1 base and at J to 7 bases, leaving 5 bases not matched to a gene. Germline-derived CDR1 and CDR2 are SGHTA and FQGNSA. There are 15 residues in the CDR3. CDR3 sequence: CASSLGGLAGREQYF. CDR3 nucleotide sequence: TGTGCCAGCAGCTTAGGGGGACTAGCGGGTCGGGAGCAGTACTTC.

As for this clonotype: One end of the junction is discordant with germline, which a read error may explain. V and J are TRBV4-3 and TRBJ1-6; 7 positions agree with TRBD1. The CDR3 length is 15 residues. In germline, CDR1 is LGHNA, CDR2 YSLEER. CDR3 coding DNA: TGCACCAGCAGCCAAGATCCACAGGGGAATTCACCCCTCCACTTT. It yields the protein CTSSQDPQGNSPLHF.

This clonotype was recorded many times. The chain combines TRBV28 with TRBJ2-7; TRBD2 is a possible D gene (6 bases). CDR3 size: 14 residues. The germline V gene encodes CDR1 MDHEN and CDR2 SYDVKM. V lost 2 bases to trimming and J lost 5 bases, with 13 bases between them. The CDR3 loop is CASSLTGVPDEQYF. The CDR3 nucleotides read TGTGCCAGCAGTTTAACGGGGGTCCCCGACGAGCAGTACTTC. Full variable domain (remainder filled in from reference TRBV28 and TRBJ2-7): DVKVTQSSRYLVKRTGEKVFLECVQDMDHENMFWYRQDPGLGLRLIYFSYDVKMKEKGDIPEGYSVSREKKERFSLILESASTNQTSMYLCASSLTGVPDEQYFGPGTRLTVT.

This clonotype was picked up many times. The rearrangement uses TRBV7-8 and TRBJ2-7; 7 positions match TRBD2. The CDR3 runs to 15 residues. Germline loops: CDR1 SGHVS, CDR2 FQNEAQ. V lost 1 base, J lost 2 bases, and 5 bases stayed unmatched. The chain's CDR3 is CASSLGLAETYEQYF. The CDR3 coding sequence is TGTGCCAGCAGCTTAGGTCTAGCGGAGACCTACGAGCAGTACTTC.

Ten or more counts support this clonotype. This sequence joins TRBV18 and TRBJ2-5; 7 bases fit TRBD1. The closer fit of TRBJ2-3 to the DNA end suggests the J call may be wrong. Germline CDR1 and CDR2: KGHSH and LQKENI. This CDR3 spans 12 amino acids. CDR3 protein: CASSPDRETQYF. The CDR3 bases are TGTGCCAGCTCACCAGACAGGGAGACGCAGTATTTT.

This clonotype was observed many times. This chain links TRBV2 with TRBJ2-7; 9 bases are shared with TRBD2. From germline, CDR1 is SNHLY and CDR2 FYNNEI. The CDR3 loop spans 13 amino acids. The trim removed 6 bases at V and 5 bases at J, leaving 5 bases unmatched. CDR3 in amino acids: CASRTSGLNEQYF. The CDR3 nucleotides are TGTGCCAGCAGGACTAGCGGCCTTAACGAGCAGTACTTC.

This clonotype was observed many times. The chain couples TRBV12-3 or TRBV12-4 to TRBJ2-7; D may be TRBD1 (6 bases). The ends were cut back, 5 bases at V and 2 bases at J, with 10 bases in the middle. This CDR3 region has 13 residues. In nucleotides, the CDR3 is TGTGCCAGCAGTCAACAGGGTCCCTACGAGCAGTACTTC. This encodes CASSQQGPYEQYF.

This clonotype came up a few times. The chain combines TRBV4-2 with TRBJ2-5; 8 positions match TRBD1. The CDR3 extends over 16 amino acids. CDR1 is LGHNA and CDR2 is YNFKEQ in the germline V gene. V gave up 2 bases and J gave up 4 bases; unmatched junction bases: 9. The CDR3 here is CASSQPDRGPGETQYF. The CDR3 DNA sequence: TGTGCCAGCAGCCAACCCGACAGGGGCCCCGGAGAGACCCAGTACTTC.

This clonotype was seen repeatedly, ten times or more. CDR3 in DNA: TGCGCCAGCAGCTTGATGGACGGCACAGATACGCAGTATTTT. Translated, it gives CASSLMDGTDTQYF. The chain is built from TRBV5-1 and TRBJ2-3; D gene unclear. CDR1 is SGHRS and CDR2 is YFSETQ in the germline V gene. The ends were cut back, 1 base at V and 1 base at J, with 7 bases in the middle. This CDR3 region has 14 residues. Drawing the rest from reference TRBV5-1 and TRBJ2-3, the complete variable domain is KAGVTQTPRYLIKTRGQQVTLSCSPISGHRSVSWYQQTPGQGLQFLFEYFSETQRNKGNFPGRFSGRQFSNSRSEMNVSTLELGDSALYLCASSLMDGTDTQYFGPGTRLTVL.

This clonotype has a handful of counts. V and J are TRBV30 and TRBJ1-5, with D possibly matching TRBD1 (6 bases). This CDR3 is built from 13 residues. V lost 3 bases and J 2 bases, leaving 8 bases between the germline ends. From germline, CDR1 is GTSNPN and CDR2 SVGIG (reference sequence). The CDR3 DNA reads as TGTGCCTGGAGGGACAGCGGCAATCAGCCCCAGCATTTT. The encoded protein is CAWRDSGNQPQHF.

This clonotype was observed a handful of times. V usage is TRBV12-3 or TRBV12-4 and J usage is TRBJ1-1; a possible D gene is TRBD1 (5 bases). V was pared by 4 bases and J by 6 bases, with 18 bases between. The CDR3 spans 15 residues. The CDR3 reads CASSSLRTRDAEAFF. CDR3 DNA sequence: TGTGCCAGCAGTTCACTTCGAACAAGGGACGCTGAAGCTTTCTTT.

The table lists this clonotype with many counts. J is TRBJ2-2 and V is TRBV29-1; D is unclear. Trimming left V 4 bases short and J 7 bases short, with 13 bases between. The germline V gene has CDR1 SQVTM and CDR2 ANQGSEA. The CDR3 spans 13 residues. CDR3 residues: CSVAPLHGGELFF. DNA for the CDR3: TGCAGCGTTGCCCCATTACATGGCGGGGAGCTGTTTTTT.

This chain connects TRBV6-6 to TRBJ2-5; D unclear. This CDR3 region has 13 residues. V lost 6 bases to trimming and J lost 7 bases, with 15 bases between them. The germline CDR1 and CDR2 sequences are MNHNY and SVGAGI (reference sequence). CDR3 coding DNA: TGTGCCAGCAGGGCCGGATCCTCGGGGACCCAGTACTTC. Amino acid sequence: CASRAGSSGTQYF.

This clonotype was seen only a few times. The CDR3 loop is CAIFTRNQPQHF. The DNA for the CDR3 is TGCGCCATCTTCACCCGCAATCAGCCCCAGCATTTT. The chain couples TRBV5-1 to TRBJ1-5; D unresolved. Germline V gives CDR1 SGHRS, CDR2 YFSETQ. The CDR3 has 12 residues. V was pared by 9 bases and J by 2 bases, with 9 bases between.

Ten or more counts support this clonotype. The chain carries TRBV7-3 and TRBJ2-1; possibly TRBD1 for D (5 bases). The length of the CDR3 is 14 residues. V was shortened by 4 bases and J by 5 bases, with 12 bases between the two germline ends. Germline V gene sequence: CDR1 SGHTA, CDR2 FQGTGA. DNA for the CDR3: TGTGCCAGCAGCTCATCTCAGGGTAACAATGAGCAGTTCTTC. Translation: CASSSSQGNNEQFF.

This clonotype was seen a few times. CDR3 in DNA: TGTGCCAGTCTCCAGGCGCTGGGGGCCAACGTCCTGACTTTC. This translates into CASLQALGANVLTF. The V and J genes are TRBV19 and TRBJ2-6, with no clear D. In germline, CDR1 is LNHDA, CDR2 SQIVND (reference sequence). The CDR3 has 14 residues. V lost 8 bases to trimming and J lost 4 bases, with 12 bases between them.